These 5 T cell receptor beta chains were sequenced from one sample in a study of post-analysis software for immune sequencing data. Findings and limits, study-wide: Roughly five TRBV segments appeared more often in patients than in controls, and TRBV5-6, TRBV5-1 and TRBV20-1 were among these.

Carried by the TCR beta cDNA libraries were unique molecular identifiers. TCRdb passed the PCR reads through MiXCR, listing each CDR3 protein once. The data hold about 770,000 distinct CDR3 sequences, with just over 45% observed a single time. Antigen specificity for these receptors is unknown. Input material: blood. All receptors come from a girl between 10 and 17 years old with multiple sclerosis.

The chain is built from TRBV7-9 and TRBJ1-1; D not resolved. Trimming left V 10 bases short and J 6 bases short, with 12 bases between. Germline V CDR1 and CDR2: SEHNR, FQNEAQ (reference sequence). The CDR3 is 11 residues long. CDR3 sequence reads: CATQRGPEAFF. The CDR3 nucleotides read TGTGCCACCCAACGGGGTCCTGAAGCTTTCTTT.

This chain links TRBV6-4 with TRBJ2-5; unclear D gene. This CDR3 is built from 14 residues. The germline V gene encodes CDR1 MRHNA and CDR2 SNTAGT. V lost 6 bases and J 0 bases, leaving 11 bases between the germline ends. The CDR3 nucleotides are TGTGCCAGCAGAAACCCCGGATACCAAGAGACCCAGTACTTC. This codes for CASRNPGYQETQYF.

This chain joins TRBV6-5 and TRBJ1-5; D remains ambiguous. CDR1 is MNHEY and CDR2 is SVGAGI in the germline V gene. The CDR3 contains 13 residues. Trimming shortened V by 4 bases and J by 9 bases, and 13 bases separated the two germline ends. The CDR3 loop is CASSSSLSLPQHF. The DNA for the CDR3 is TGTGCCAGCAGTTCCTCGTTATCCTTGCCCCAGCATTTT.

This chain links TRBV6-2 or TRBV6-3 with TRBJ1-5; D may be TRBD1 (6 bases). Germline CDR1 reads MNHEY; CDR2 reads SVGEGT. The CDR3 loop spans 14 amino acids. Deletions cut 4 bases from V and 4 bases from J, with 11 bases between. The CDR3 DNA reads as TGTGCCAGCAGTTCGGGGGGCCTGAATCAGCCCCAGCATTTT. It yields the protein CASSSGGLNQPQHF.

This clonotype was seen only a few times. The chain joins TRBV20-1 to TRBJ1-5, with 7 bases matching TRBD1. Per the germline V gene, CDR1 is DFQATT and CDR2 is SNEGSKA (reference sequence). V lost 6 bases to trimming and J lost 3 bases; unmatched junction nucleotides: 8. The CDR3 is 14 residues long. CDR3 loop: CSAPKQGNNQPQHF. CDR3 DNA: TGCAGTGCGCCGAAACAGGGGAACAATCAGCCCCAGCATTTT.